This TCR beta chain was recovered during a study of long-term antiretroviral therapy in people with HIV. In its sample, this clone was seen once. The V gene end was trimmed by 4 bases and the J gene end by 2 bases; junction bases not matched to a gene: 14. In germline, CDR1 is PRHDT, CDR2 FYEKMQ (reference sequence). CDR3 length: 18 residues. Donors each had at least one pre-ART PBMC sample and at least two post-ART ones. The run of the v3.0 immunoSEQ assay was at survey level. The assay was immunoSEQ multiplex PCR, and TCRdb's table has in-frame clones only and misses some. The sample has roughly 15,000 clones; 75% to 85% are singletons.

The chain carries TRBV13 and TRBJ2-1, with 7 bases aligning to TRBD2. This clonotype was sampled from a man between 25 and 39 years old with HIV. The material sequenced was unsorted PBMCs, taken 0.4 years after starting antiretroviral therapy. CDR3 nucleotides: TGTGCCAGCAGCTCGTTAGCGGGTAGCCATAGCACCTACAATGAGCAGTTCTTC. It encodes CASSSLAGSHSTYNEQFF.